One and the same sample provided the 17 T cell receptor beta chains below, sequenced in a study of T cell responses to AZD1222 COVID-19 vaccine. TCRdb's copy holds only in-frame clones and misses some; the assay was immunoSEQ multiplex PCR. The sample comprises some 200,000 clones, roughly 91% of which are singletons, and 0.99% rests with the top ten. The source was peripheral blood, collected on day 0 of AZD1222 vaccination. These receptors were taken from an adult in good health.

The CDR3 bases are TGTGCCAGCAGTTACGATTGGGGTGAAGCTTTCTTT. This encodes CASSYDWGEAFF. This chain connects TRBV6-2 or TRBV6-3 to TRBJ1-1; D gene uncertain. This CDR3 is built from 12 residues. Germline loops: CDR1 MNHEY, CDR2 SVGEGT. V dropped 2 bases and J dropped 7 bases, with 8 bases sitting between them.

The chain is built from TRBV5-4 and TRBJ2-7; no clear D gene. V was pared by 7 bases and J by 5 bases, with 16 bases between. The CDR3 is 13 residues long. CDR1 and CDR2 (germline): SGHNT, YYREEE (reference sequence). CDR3 loop: CASSYWERHEQYF. The DNA of the CDR3 is TGTGCCAGCTCCTATTGGGAACGACACGAGCAGTACTTC. Drawing the rest from reference TRBV5-4 and TRBJ2-7, the complete variable domain is ETGVTQSPTHLIKTRGQQVTLRCSSQSGHNTVSWYQQALGQGPQFIFQYYREEENGRGNFPPRFSGLQFPNYSSELNVNALELDDSALYLCASSYWERHEQYFGPGTRLTVT.

The chain carries TRBV6-1 and TRBJ1-2; 9 bases line up with TRBD1. The junction had 6 bases not matched to a gene; V was cut back by 3 bases and J by 4 bases. The germline CDR1 and CDR2 sequences are MNHNS and SASEGT. There are 15 residues in the CDR3. CDR3 DNA: TGTGCCAGCAGTGAGGACAGGGGACCTCTCTATGGCTACACCTTC. Its protein is CASSEDRGPLYGYTF.

The J gene is TRBJ1-2, the V gene TRBV29-1; 8 bases match TRBD1. CDR3 length equals 14 residues. V was clipped by 0 bases and J by 7 bases; unmatched bases: 7. Germline V gene sequence: CDR1 SQVTM, CDR2 ANQGSEA. CDR3 sequence (DNA): TGCAGCGTTGAAGACCCCAGGGGGCGGATTGGCTACACCTTC. Translating gives CSVEDPRGRIGYTF.

The chain uses TRBV7-9 and TRBJ1-2; D not resolved. Per germline, CDR1 SEHNR and CDR2 FQNEAQ (reference sequence). This CDR3 spans 14 amino acids. With 4 bases removed from V and 8 bases from J, the gap between germline ends came to 17 bases. DNA of the CDR3: TGTGCCAGCAGCTCCACACCGGGCCAGAGAGGCTACACCTTC. Translation: CASSSTPGQRGYTF.

The chain is built from TRBV6-2 or TRBV6-3 and TRBJ2-2; the D is unclear. CDR3 size: 11 residues. Germline V lookup: CDR1 MNHEY, CDR2 SVGEGT. Trimming removed 5 bases at V and 6 bases at J, with 4 bases between. Written as DNA, the CDR3 is TGTGCCAGCAGTCCGGCCGGGGAGCTGTTTTTT. Translation gives CASSPAGELFF.

CDR3 nucleotide sequence: TGCGCCAGCAGCAGGACCCAGGTAGCCTCCTATAATTCACCCCTCCACTTT. Its translation is CASSRTQVASYNSPLHF. V gene TRBV5-1 combines with J gene TRBJ1-6, with D unresolved. The CDR3 totals 17 residues. V dropped 4 bases and J dropped 0 bases, with 14 bases sitting between them. Germline CDR1 is SGHRS and CDR2 is YFSETQ.

The chain employs TRBV18 and TRBJ1-1; 9 bases fit TRBD1. The CDR3 is 16 residues long. V was pared by 3 bases and J by 4 bases, with 9 bases of the junction left unmatched. CDR1 is KGHSH and CDR2 is LQKENI in the germline V gene. In nucleotides, the CDR3 is TGTGCCAGCTCACCGCTGACCGGGACAGGGCTCACTGAAGCTTTCTTT. The encoded protein is CASSPLTGTGLTEAFF.

This clone was observed once. This chain joins TRBV15 and TRBJ1-1, with a weak D call TRBD1 (5 bases). The CDR3 runs 13 residues. The V end was cut by 7 bases, the J end by 4 bases, with 13 bases between. CDR1 and CDR2 from the germline V gene are LNHNV and YYDKDF (reference sequence). The CDR3 region is CATTTGAATEAFF. DNA of the CDR3: TGTGCCACCACAACTGGGGCCGCCACTGAAGCTTTCTTT.

The V call is TRBV5-1, the J call TRBJ2-2; 12 bases match TRBD2. V was clipped by 2 bases and J by 6 bases; unmatched bases: 5. Germline loops: CDR1 SGHRS, CDR2 YFSETQ. This CDR3 comprises 16 residues. The CDR3 spells CASSLRTSGDSGELFF. The CDR3 nucleotides read TGCGCCAGCAGCTTACGGACTAGCGGGGATTCCGGGGAGCTGTTTTTT.

The chain joins TRBV2 to TRBJ1-6; unclear D gene. The CDR3 has 14 residues. The V end lost 4 bases, the J end lost 5 bases, and 9 bases lay between the germline ends. Germline CDR1 is SNHLY and CDR2 is FYNNEI. CDR3 amino acids: CASSVIGNNSPLHF. The CDR3 coding sequence is TGTGCCAGCAGTGTAATCGGGAATAATTCACCCCTCCACTTT.

V is TRBV4-1 and J is TRBJ1-4, with D perhaps TRBD1 (6 bases). The V end lost 1 base, the J end lost 8 bases, and 8 bases lay between the germline ends. The CDR3 has 13 amino acids. CDR1 and CDR2 (germline): MGHRA, YSYEKL. The CDR3 DNA is TGCGCCAGCAGCCAAGTGGGGGGCGAAAAACTGTTTTTT. Its protein product is CASSQVGGEKLFF.

In its sample, this clone was seen once. The CDR3 sequence: CASSRSGLDTGELFF. In DNA, the CDR3 is TGTGCCAGCAGCAGATCAGGCTTGGACACCGGGGAGCTGTTTTTT. V usage is TRBV6-2 or TRBV6-3 and J usage is TRBJ2-2, with D unresolved. Germline values: CDR1 MNHEY, CDR2 SVGEGT. CDR3 length: 15 residues. Trimming removed 6 bases at V and 3 bases at J, with 14 bases between.

V gene TRBV6-5 combines with J gene TRBJ2-2; no clear D. The CDR3 runs 16 residues. In germline, CDR1 is MNHEY, CDR2 SVGAGI. V was trimmed by 0 bases and J by 2 bases, leaving 10 bases between them. Here the CDR3 reads CASSYSRPINTGELFF. The CDR3 region has the DNA TGTGCCAGCAGTTACTCGAGGCCAATTAACACCGGGGAGCTGTTTTTT.

The chain combines TRBV7-6 with TRBJ1-5; a possible D gene is TRBD1 (5 bases). The CDR3 length is 15 residues. CDR1 is SGHVS and CDR2 is FNYEAQ in the germline V gene. V was pared by 0 bases and J by 0 bases, with 6 bases between. Here the CDR3 reads CASSLAGVSNQPQHF. CDR3 coding DNA: TGTGCCAGCAGCTTAGCGGGGGTTAGCAATCAGCCCCAGCATTTT.

This chain joins TRBV9 and TRBJ1-3, with a weak D call TRBD1 (5 bases). In germline, CDR1 is SGDLS, CDR2 YYNGEE. This CDR3 region has 15 residues. With 5 bases removed from V and 0 bases from J, the gap between germline ends came to 12 bases. The CDR3 region is CASSLGGSSGNTIYF. The CDR3 nucleotides read TGTGCCAGCAGTCTCGGGGGGAGCTCTGGAAACACCATATATTTT. Together with reference TRBV9 and TRBJ1-3, the CDR3 gives the full variable domain: DSGVTQTPKHLITATGQRVTLRCSPRSGDLSVYWYQQSLDQGLQFLIQYYNGEERAKGNILERFSAQQFPDLHSELNLSSLELGDSALYFCASSLGGSSGNTIYFGEGSWLTVV.

The CDR3 is CASSRLANTEAFF. The CDR3 nucleotides are TGTGCCAGCAGCAGACTAGCGAACACTGAAGCTTTCTTT. This chain uses TRBV3-1 (or the pseudogene TRBV3-2) with TRBJ1-1; D gene uncertain. Trimming took 5 bases from V and 1 from J, leaving 8 bases between them. Germline V gives CDR1 LGHDT, CDR2 YNNKEL (reference sequence). The CDR3 is 13 amino acids.